The subject of this entry is one T cell receptor beta chain. This sample is part of a study of blood T cell repertoires in COVID-19. Study at large: The cDNA or gDNA used as material had been derived from T cells, B-cell-depleted T cells, or PBMCs.

From germline, CDR1 is LGHNT and CDR2 FRNRAP. V gave up 6 bases and J gave up 8 bases; unmatched junction bases: 16. CDR3 length: 16 residues. Here immunoSEQ multiplex PCR was the method, and the copy in TCRdb shows in-frame clones only, minus some. The sample lists over 200,000 clones; 85% to 90% were seen once. This sequence joins TRBV12-5 and TRBJ2-1; 7 bases match TRBD1. This receptor was taken from a man between 18 and 35 years old who had recovered from COVID-19. The sample comprised PBMCs or T cells enriched from blood (not recorded which). DNA for the CDR3: TGTGCTAGTGGCAACAGGGGATCCCCCCGGGGCGATGAGCAGTTCTTC. It is translated as CASGNRGSPRGDEQFF. The entire variable domain, with the rest obtained from reference TRBV12-5 and TRBJ2-1, is as follows: DARVTQTPRHKVTEMGQEVTMRCQPILGHNTVFWYRQTMMQGLELLAYFRNRAPLDDSGMPKDRFSAEMPDATLATLKIQPSEPRDSAVYFCASGNRGSPRGDEQFFGPGTRLTVL.